The present T cell receptor beta chain was sequenced within a study of blood T cell repertoires in COVID-19. Study in general: Recovered participants had two consecutive negative NP/OP PCR tests, healthcare professional clearance, or symptom resolution. Sources were T cells, B-cell-depleted T cells, or PBMCs; the material itself was cDNA or gDNA.

In the authors' methods: Amplification of reference gene primers was used by the study to estimate nucleated cell counts. TCRdb's copy holds only in-frame clones and misses some; the assay was immunoSEQ multiplex PCR. V, J and clone size are taken as reported in that table, and D and trimming were inferred from the DNA itself. The data show 200,000 to 250,000 clones, with 80% to 90% seen just once and approximately 7.2% held by the top ten. CDR3 length: 16 residues. Per the germline V gene, CDR1 is MNHEY and CDR2 is SMNVEV (reference sequence). Trimming shortened V by 1 base and J by 0 bases, and 9 bases separated the two germline ends. Donors were grouped by their self-reported clinical history.

The chain carries TRBV27 and TRBJ1-4; D remains unclear. Input material: PBMCs or T cells enriched from blood (not recorded which). This clonotype was obtained from a man younger than 45 in a cohort exposed to, infected with or recovered from COVID-19 (not recorded which). The CDR3 here is CASSLFYGATNEKLFF. As DNA, the CDR3 is TGTGCCAGCAGTTTATTCTATGGAGCAACTAATGAAAAACTGTTTTTT.